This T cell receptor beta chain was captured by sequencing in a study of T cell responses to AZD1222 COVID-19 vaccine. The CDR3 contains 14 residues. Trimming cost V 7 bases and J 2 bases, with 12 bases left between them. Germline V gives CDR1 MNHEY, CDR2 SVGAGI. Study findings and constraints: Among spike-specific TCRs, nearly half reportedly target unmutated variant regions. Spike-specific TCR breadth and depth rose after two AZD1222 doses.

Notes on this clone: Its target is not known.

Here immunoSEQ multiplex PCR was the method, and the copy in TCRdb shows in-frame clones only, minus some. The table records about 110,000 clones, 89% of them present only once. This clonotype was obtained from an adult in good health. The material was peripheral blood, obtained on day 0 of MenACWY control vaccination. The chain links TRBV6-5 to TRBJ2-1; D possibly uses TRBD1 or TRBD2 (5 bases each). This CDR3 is CASTEPGPYNEQFF. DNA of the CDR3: TGTGCCAGCACCGAACCGGGACCCTACAATGAGCAGTTCTTC.